Listed below are T cell receptor beta chains from one sample, sequenced in a study of blood T cell repertoires in COVID-19. Libraries were prepared by immunoSEQ multiplex PCR; TCRdb keeps only in-frame clonotypes and omits some of them. Among 120,000 or so clones, about 90% were seen once, and the ten largest hold nearly 0.9%. The sequenced sample consisted of peripheral blood. These TCRs come from a woman aged 50 to 65 with active or convalescent COVID-19. Both conserved end residues are part of each CDR3. The order of the fields is D gene, CDR3 length, V gene, clone size, J gene, CDR3 protein, CDR3 DNA. D genes are given only for firm matches. Size tells how often a clone was seen (once, few, many) or the class of an expanded clone, and some rows leave it out.

D: TRBD1; length: 16; V: TRBV12-5; size: .; J: TRBJ2-3; CDR3: CASGLTGTGGTDTQYF; DNA: TGTGCTAGTGGTTTGACCGGGACAGGAGGCACAGATACGCAGTATTTT
D: .; length: 15; V: TRBV2; size: .; J: TRBJ2-6; CDR3: CASQGGGSGANVLTF; DNA: TGTGCCAGCCAGGGGGGAGGATCTGGGGCCAACGTCCTGACTTTC
D: TRBD1; length: 16; V: TRBV28; size: .; J: TRBJ2-2; CDR3: CASTKGGQGAAGELFF; DNA: TGTGCCAGCACAAAAGGCGGACAGGGGGCGGCCGGGGAGCTGTTTTTT
D: TRBD2; length: 15; V: TRBV6-2/TRBV6-3; size: .; J: TRBJ2-1; CDR3: CASSYIAGAYNEQFF; DNA: TGTGCCAGCAGTTACATCGCGGGAGCCTACAATGAGCAGTTCTTC
D: TRBD2; length: 14; V: TRBV7-2; size: .; J: TRBJ2-1; CDR3: CASSPPGGYNEQFF; DNA: TGTGCCAGCAGCCCGCCGGGGGGGTACAATGAGCAGTTCTTC
D: TRBD1; length: 14; V: TRBV7-2; size: few; J: TRBJ1-2; CDR3: CASKRGQGDYGYTF; DNA: TGTGCCAGCAAAAGGGGACAGGGTGACTATGGCTACACCTTC
D: TRBD1; length: 22; V: TRBV2; size: .; J: TRBJ1-6; CDR3: CASSSRDRPRFSLGSYNSPLHF; DNA: TGTGCCAGCAGCTCTCGGGACAGACCCCGGTTCAGCTTAGGCTCCTATAATTCACCCCTCCACTTT
D: TRBD2; length: 16; V: TRBV7-2; size: .; J: TRBJ2-2; CDR3: CASSGGTSGKVGELFF; DNA: TGTGCCAGCAGCGGGGGGACTAGCGGGAAGGTCGGGGAGCTGTTTTTT
D: TRBD1; length: 14; V: TRBV3-1/TRBV3-2; size: .; J: TRBJ1-2; CDR3: CASSQGDRVFGYTF; DNA: TGTGCCAGCAGCCAAGGGGACAGGGTTTTCGGCTACACCTTC
D: .; length: 17; V: TRBV28; size: once; J: TRBJ2-1; CDR3: CASSSTKRRGRNNEQFF; DNA: TGTGCCAGCAGTTCCACCAAGAGACGGGGAAGGAACAATGAGCAGTTCTTC